The 2 T cell receptor beta chains in this list originate from one sample, sequenced in a study of vaccination and CD4 T cells after COVID-19. Treatment described: approximately nine-day PBMC culture with coronavirus spike peptide pools or control peptides (ViraFEST assay). These CD4+ T cells came from an unexposed donor, sampled before the COVID-19 pandemic (2011-2018). Sequenced with the Oncomine TCR Beta short-read assay was DNA taken from cultured CD4+ T cells. TCRdb processed the PCR reads anew with MiXCR; each CDR3 protein has one entry. The repertoire holds 4,000 to 4,500 distinct CDR3 sequences, roughly 77% seen once, with 37% in the top ten. Their specific antigens are unknown. Sequencing was performed on CD4+ T cells from blood, cultured in vitro. Source of these receptors: a human donor in good health.

The chain recombines TRBV6-1 with TRBJ1-1, with 10 bases lining up with TRBD1. V lost 7 bases, J lost 4 bases, and 3 bases stayed unmatched. The CDR3 consists of 13 residues. Germline assignment: CDR1 MNHNS and CDR2 SASEGT. As DNA, the CDR3 is TGTGCCAGCACTCGGACAGGGGGCACTGAAGCTTTCTTT. Its translation is CASTRTGGTEAFF.

As for this clonotype: Being one base from a much bigger clone, this may be a read error. The chain recombines TRBV6-1 with TRBJ1-1; the D gene is possibly TRBD1 (6 bases). CDR3 length equals 13 residues. The ends were cut back, 4 bases at V and 1 base at J, with 7 bases in the middle. Germline CDR1 reads MNHNS; CDR2 reads SASEGT. The DNA of the CDR3 is TGTGCCAGCAGTGGACAGGCGAACACTGAAGCTTTCTTT. It translates to CASSGQANTEAFF.